This entry lists 3 T cell receptor beta chains sequenced from one sample in a study of cytomegalovirus exposure and HLA in healthy donors. This PCR relied on a set of 60 Vbeta primers and 13 Jbeta primers. The protocol was immunoSEQ multiplex PCR, while the TCRdb copy is restricted to in-frame clones and leaves out a portion. The sample gives about 120,000 clones, about 80% of which show up once; 8.8% is in the top ten. Sequencing was done on a sample of PBMCs. These receptors were obtained from a female donor in good health and CMV-seropositive.

The chain couples TRBV4-3 to TRBJ2-5; TRBD2 matches 9 bases. The CDR3 length is 15 residues. The V gene end was trimmed by 4 bases and the J gene end by 3 bases; junction bases not matched to a gene: 6. The germline V gene has CDR1 LGHNA and CDR2 YSLEER. The CDR3 protein is CASSPLAGEEETQYF. CDR3 nucleotide sequence: TGCGCCAGCAGCCCGTTAGCGGGGGAGGAAGAGACCCAGTACTTC.

The J gene is TRBJ1-3, the V gene TRBV29-1, with a tentative D call TRBD1 (5 bases). In germline, CDR1 is SQVTM, CDR2 ANQGSEA. V gave up 7 bases and J gave up 0 bases, with 10 bases separating them. This CDR3 comprises 13 residues. DNA of the CDR3: TGCAGCGCTAGACAGTCCTCTGGAAACACCATATATTTT. Its translation is CSARQSSGNTIYF.

The chain combines TRBV27 with TRBJ2-5; D is perhaps TRBD1 (6 bases). V was trimmed by 4 bases and J by 2 bases, leaving 11 bases between them. Germline CDR1 is MNHEY and CDR2 is SMNVEV (reference sequence). CDR3 length equals 14 residues. Here the CDR3 reads CASSYSGTQETQYF. In DNA form, the CDR3 reads TGTGCCAGCAGTTACTCCGGGACACAAGAGACCCAGTACTTC.